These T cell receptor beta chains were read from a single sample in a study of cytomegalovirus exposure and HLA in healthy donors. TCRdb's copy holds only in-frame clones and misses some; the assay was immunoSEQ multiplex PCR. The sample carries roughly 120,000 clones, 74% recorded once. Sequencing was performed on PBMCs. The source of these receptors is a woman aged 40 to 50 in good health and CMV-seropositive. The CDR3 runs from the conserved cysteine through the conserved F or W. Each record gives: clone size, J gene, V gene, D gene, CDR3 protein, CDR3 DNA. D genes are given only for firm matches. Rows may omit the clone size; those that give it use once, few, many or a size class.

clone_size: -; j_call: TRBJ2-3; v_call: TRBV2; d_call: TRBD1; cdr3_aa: CAGLKDRADTQYF; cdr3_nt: TGTGCCGGACTAAAGGACAGGGCAGATACGCAGTATTTT
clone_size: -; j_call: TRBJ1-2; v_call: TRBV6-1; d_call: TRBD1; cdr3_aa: CASSVDRGRYGYTF; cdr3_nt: TGTGCCAGCAGTGTTGACAGGGGGAGGTATGGCTACACCTTC
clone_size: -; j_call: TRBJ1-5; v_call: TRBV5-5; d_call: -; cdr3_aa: CARADPGGTSQPQHF; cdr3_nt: TGTGCCAGGGCGGATCCGGGAGGGACAAGTCAGCCCCAGCATTTT
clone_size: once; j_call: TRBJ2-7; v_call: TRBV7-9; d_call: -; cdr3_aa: CSSSLGSESYEQYF; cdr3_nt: TGTTCCAGCAGCTTAGGGTCGGAGAGCTACGAGCAGTACTTC
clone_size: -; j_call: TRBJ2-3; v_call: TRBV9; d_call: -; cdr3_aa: CASSVGAGRTDTQYF; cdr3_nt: TGTGCCAGCAGCGTAGGGGCGGGTCGCACAGATACGCAGTATTTT
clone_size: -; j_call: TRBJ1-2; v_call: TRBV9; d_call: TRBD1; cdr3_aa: CASSEGDRGTYGYTF; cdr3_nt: TGTGCCAGCAGCGAGGGGGACAGGGGGACTTATGGCTACACCTTC
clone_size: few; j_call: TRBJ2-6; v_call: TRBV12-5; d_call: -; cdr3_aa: CASGRGAGANVLTF; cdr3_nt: TGTGCTAGTGGTCGGGGAGCTGGGGCCAACGTCCTGACTTTC
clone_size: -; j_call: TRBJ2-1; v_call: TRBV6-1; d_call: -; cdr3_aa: CASSESGPSLGGYNEQFF; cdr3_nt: TGTGCCAGCAGTGAATCGGGACCTTCACTCGGGGGTTACAATGAGCAGTTCTTC
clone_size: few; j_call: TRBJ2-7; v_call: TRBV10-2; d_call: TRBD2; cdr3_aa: CASSQLVGGTHEQYF; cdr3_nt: TGCGCCAGCAGCCAACTAGTGGGAGGGACCCACGAGCAGTACTTC
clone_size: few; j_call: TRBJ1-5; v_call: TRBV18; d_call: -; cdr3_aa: CASSPSGGDLYNQPQHF; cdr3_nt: TGTGCCAGCTCTCCCTCGGGGGGCGATTTGTACAATCAGCCCCAGCATTTT
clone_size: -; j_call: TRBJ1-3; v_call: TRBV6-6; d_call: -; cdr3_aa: CASRPGGGSGNTIYF; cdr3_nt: TGTGCCAGCCGGCCTGGAGGAGGGTCTGGAAACACCATATATTTT
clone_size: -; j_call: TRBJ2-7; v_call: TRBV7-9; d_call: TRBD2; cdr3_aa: CSSSPEGSGGSYEQYF; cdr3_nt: TGTTCCAGCAGCCCGGAGGGTAGCGGGGGTTCCTACGAGCAGTACTTC
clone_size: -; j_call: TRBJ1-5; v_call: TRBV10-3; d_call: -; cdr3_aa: CAISEGFYSNQPQHF; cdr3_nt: TGTGCCATCAGTGAGGGTTTCTATAGCAATCAGCCCCAGCATTTT
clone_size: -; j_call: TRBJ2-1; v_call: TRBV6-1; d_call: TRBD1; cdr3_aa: CASSSGTGGYNEQFF; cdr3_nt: TGTGCCAGCAGCTCCGGGACAGGGGGCTACAATGAGCAGTTCTTC
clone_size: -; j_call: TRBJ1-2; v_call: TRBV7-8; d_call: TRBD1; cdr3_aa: CASSLAVGQRNYGYTF; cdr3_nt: TGTGCCAGCAGCTTAGCAGTGGGACAGCGAAACTATGGCTACACCTTC
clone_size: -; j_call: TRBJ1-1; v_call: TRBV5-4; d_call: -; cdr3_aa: CASSSLQGWNTEAFF; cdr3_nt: TGTGCCAGCAGCTCCCTCCAGGGGTGGAACACTGAAGCTTTCTTT
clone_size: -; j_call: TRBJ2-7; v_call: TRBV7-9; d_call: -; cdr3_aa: CASSPREQYF; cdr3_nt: TGTGCCAGCAGCCCGAGAGAGCAGTACTTC
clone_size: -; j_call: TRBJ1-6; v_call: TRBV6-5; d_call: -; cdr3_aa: CASTYSVVGNSPLHF; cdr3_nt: TGTGCCAGCACTTATTCCGTGGTGGGCAATTCACCCCTCCACTTT
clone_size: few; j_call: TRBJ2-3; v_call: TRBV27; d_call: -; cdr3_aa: CASSLFSGGTQYF; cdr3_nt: TGTGCCAGCAGTTTATTTAGTGGAGGCACGCAGTATTTT
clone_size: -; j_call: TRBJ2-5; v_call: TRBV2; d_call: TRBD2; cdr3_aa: CASTPLAGRQETQYF; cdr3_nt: TGTGCCAGCACTCCATTAGCGGGACGACAAGAGACCCAGTACTTC
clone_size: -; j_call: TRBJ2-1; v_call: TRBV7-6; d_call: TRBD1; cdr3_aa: CASSLRVQGGFYNEQFF; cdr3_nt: TGTGCCAGCAGCTTAAGGGTACAGGGGGGTTTCTACAATGAGCAGTTCTTC
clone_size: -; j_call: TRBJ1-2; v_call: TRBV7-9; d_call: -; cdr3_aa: CASSLVVREGYTF; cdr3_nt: TGTGCCAGCAGCTTAGTAGTGCGAGAGGGCTACACCTTC
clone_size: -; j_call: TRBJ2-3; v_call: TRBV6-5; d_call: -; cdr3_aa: CASSAGSLSTDTQYF; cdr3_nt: TGTGCCAGCAGCGCAGGGTCCCTTAGCACAGATACGCAGTATTTT
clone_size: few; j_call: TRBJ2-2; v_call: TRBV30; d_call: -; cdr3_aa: CAWSVEGHGELFF; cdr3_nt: TGTGCCTGGAGTGTAGAGGGTCACGGGGAGCTGTTTTTT
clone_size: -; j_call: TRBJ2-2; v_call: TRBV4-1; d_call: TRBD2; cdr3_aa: CASSQGASGRAGELFF; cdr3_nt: TGCGCCAGCAGCCAAGGGGCTAGCGGGAGGGCAGGGGAGCTGTTTTTT
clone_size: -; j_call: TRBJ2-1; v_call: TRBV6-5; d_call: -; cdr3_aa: CASSRTKGSYNEQFF; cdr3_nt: TGTGCCAGCAGCAGGACAAAGGGCTCCTACAATGAGCAGTTCTTC
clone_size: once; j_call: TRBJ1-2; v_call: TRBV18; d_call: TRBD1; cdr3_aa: CASSPPGQIFYGYTF; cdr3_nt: TGTGCCAGCTCACCCCCGGGACAGATCTTCTATGGCTACACCTTC
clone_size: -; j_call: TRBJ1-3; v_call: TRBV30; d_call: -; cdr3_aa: CAWRRAVRNTIYF; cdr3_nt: TGTGCCTGGAGGAGGGCCGTCCGAAACACCATATATTTT
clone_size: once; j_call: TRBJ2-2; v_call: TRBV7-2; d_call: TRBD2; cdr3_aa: CASSLATTSGNTGELFF; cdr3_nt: TGTGCCAGCAGCTTAGCCACAACTAGCGGGAACACCGGGGAGCTGTTTTTT
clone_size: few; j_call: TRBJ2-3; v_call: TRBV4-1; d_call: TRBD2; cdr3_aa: CASSQGLAGGDTSDTQYF; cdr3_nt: TGCGCCAGCAGCCAGGGACTAGCGGGAGGGGATACGTCAGATACGCAGTATTTT
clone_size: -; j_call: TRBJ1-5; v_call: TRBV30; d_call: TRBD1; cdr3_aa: CAWRGTGSNQPQHF; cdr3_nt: TGTGCCTGGAGGGGGACAGGTAGCAATCAGCCCCAGCATTTT
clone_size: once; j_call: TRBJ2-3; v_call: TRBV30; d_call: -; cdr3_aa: CAWSVKLSGGTDTQYF; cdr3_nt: TGTGCCTGGAGTGTAAAGCTTAGCGGAGGTACAGATACGCAGTATTTT
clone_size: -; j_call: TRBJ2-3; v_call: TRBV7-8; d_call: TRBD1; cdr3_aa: CASSPGTATDTQYF; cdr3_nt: TGTGCCAGCAGCCCCGGGACAGCCACAGATACGCAGTATTTT
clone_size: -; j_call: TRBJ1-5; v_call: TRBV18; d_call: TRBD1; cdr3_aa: CASSPGTGNQPQHF; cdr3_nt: TGTGCCAGCTCACCAGGGACAGGCAATCAGCCCCAGCATTTT
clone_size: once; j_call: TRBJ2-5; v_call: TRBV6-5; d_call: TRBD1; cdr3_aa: CASSYRSGGYKETQYF; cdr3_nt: TGTGCCAGCAGTTACCGGTCAGGGGGCTACAAAGAGACCCAGTACTTC
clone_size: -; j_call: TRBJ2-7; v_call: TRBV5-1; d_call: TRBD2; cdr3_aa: CASSRGGVHEQYF; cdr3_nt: TGCGCCAGCAGCCGCGGGGGGGTCCACGAGCAGTACTTC
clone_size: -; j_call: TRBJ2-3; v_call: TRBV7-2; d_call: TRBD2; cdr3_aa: CASSSSGGITDAQYF; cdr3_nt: TGTGCCAGCAGCTCTAGCGGGGGAATTACAGATGCGCAGTATTTT
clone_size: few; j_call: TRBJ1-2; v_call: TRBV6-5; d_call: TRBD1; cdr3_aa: CASRGTGPRGYTF; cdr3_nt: TGTGCCAGCAGGGGGACAGGGCCTCGGGGCTACACCTTC
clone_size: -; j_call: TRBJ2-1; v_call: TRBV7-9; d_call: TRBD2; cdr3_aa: CASSRTSGPYNEQFF; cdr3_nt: TGTGCCAGCAGCCGTACTAGCGGACCTTACAATGAGCAGTTCTTC
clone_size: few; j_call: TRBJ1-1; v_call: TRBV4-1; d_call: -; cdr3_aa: CASSQDSPGVRSRRDEAFF; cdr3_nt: TGCGCCAGCAGCCAAGATAGCCCCGGGGTCCGCTCCAGAAGGGATGAAGCTTTCTTT